The 28 T cell receptor beta chains below all came from one sample that was sequenced in a study of T cells after yellow fever vaccination. TCRdb analysed the 5' RACE reads with MiXCR anew, one entry per CDR3 protein. This sample has around 300,000 distinct CDR3 sequences, with approximately 4% found just once. Here the sequenced sample was PBMCs, taken 5 days after the yellow fever booster vaccination. Source of these receptors: a man aged 18 to 30 who received the YFV17D yellow fever vaccine.

The chain combines TRBV5-6 with TRBJ2-6; 9 bases map to TRBD1. This CDR3 contains 17 residues. CDR1 and CDR2 from the germline V gene are SGHDT and YYEEEE. J was trimmed by 1 base and V by 4 bases; bases with no gene match: 6. CDR3 DNA sequence: TGTGCCAGCAGCCACCGGGACAGGGCATCTGGGGCCAACGTCCTGACTTTC. Translation gives CASSHRDRASGANVLTF.

V usage is TRBV2 and J usage is TRBJ2-7; 7 nucleotides agree with TRBD1. Germline trimming cut 5 bases from V and 1 base from J; bases unmatched to any gene: 8. The CDR3 contains 15 residues. Germline V CDR1 and CDR2: SNHLY, FYNNEI. CDR3 nucleotides: TGTGCCAGCAGTTTGGGACAGACTCATTCCTACGAGCAGTACTTC. Residues: CASSLGQTHSYEQYF.

The chain combines TRBV29-1 with TRBJ1-1; unclear D gene. Germline V gene data show CDR1 as SQVTM and CDR2 as ANQGSEA. The CDR3 runs to 15 residues. V lost 2 bases and J lost 0, with 13 bases in between. The CDR3 DNA reads TGCAGCGTTGAAATGGCTGCGGACCTGAACACTGAAGCTTTCTTT. It translates to CSVEMAADLNTEAFF.

This clonotype occurred many times. The rearrangement links TRBV2 to TRBJ1-2; D not resolved. Trimming left V 0 bases short and J 3 bases short, with 5 bases between. Germline V gene lookup returns CDR1 SNHLY and CDR2 FYNNEI. CDR3 length equals 13 residues. The CDR3 DNA is TGTGCCAGCAGTGAAGCAGGGTACTATGGCTACACCTTC. This sequence encodes CASSEAGYYGYTF.

This clonotype was detected ten times or more. The genes are TRBV9 and TRBJ2-7; no firm D call. Between the trimmed V and J ends, which lost 7 bases and 4 bases, there was a span of 0 bases. The CDR3 length is 8 residues. The V gene's germline CDR1 is SGDLS and CDR2 YYNGEE. CDR3 bases: TGTGCCAGCTACGAGCAGTACTTC. Protein sequence: CASYEQYF.

This clonotype was counted many times. This rearrangement joins TRBV7-2 to TRBJ1-6; D gene ambiguous. Trimming left V 1 base short and J 14 bases short, with 15 bases between. This CDR3 has 14 residues. CDR1 SGHTA and CDR2 FQGNSA come from the germline V gene. The CDR3 DNA sequence: TGTGCCAGCAGCTTAGGCCCCGCCCTTCGGTCCCTCCACTTT. This sequence encodes CASSLGPALRSLHF.

This clonotype was found a few times. The chain recombines TRBV7-2 with TRBJ2-7; TRBD1 aligns across 8 bases. Germline assignment: CDR1 SGHTA and CDR2 FQGNSA. J was trimmed by 6 bases and V by 4 bases; bases with no gene match: 5. The CDR3 has 13 amino acids. CDR3 bases: TGTGCCAGCAGCTCGAGGACAGGGTCCGAGCAGTACTTC. Its protein product is CASSSRTGSEQYF.

The chain is built from TRBV11-1 and TRBJ2-1; a possible D gene is TRBD1 (6 bases). The CDR3 is 16 residues long. Trimming removed 5 bases at V and 0 bases at J, with 14 bases between. Germline CDR1 reads SGHAT; CDR2 reads FQDESV (reference sequence). CDR3 nucleotide sequence: TGTGCCAGCAGCCCGGACAGAACGAGCTCCTACAATGAGCAGTTCTTC. Protein: CASSPDRTSSYNEQFF.

This clonotype was observed a few times. This chain links TRBV7-2 with TRBJ1-4; no definite D call. This CDR3 region has 16 residues. Per the germline V gene, CDR1 is SGHTA and CDR2 is FQGNSA. The V end lost 1 base, the J end lost 0 bases, and 9 bases lay between the germline ends. In nucleotides, the CDR3 is TGTGCCAGCAGCTTAGGTCTGGGGTCAACTAATGAAAAACTGTTTTTT. Protein product: CASSLGLGSTNEKLFF.

The V gene is TRBV20-1, the J gene TRBJ1-1; a possible D gene is TRBD1 (5 bases). Between the trimmed V and J ends, which lost 5 bases and 8 bases, there was a span of 21 bases. Germline lookup yields CDR1 DFQATT and CDR2 SNEGSKA (reference sequence). The CDR3 is 14 amino acids. Written as DNA, the CDR3 is TGCAGTGCTGAACCCGTGGGGGGGACGGAGGAAGCTTTCTTT. Translated: CSAEPVGGTEEAFF.

This clonotype showed up just a few times. The chain is built from TRBV27 and TRBJ2-5, with 9 bases identical to TRBD2. Losses at the gene ends were 5 bases for V and 5 bases for J; bases not matched to a gene: 9. CDR3 size: 15 residues. The germline V gene encodes CDR1 MNHEY and CDR2 SMNVEV (reference sequence). For the CDR3, the DNA is TGTGCCAGCAGTGTCCTAGCGGGGAGGGGGGAGACCCAGTACTTC. Its translation: CASSVLAGRGETQYF.

V and J are TRBV7-9 and TRBJ2-5; 9 positions match TRBD2. J gave up 5 bases and V 3 bases, and 7 bases lay outside the gene matches. CDR3 length: 15 residues. CDR1 is SEHNR and CDR2 is FQNEAQ in the germline V gene (reference sequence). The chain's CDR3 is CASSLGTSPRETQYF. The DNA for the CDR3 is TGTGCCAGCAGCTTGGGGACTAGCCCGAGGGAGACCCAGTACTTC.

This clonotype was detected a few times. This chain uses TRBV5-8 with TRBJ2-3; D gene uncertain. The CDR3 has 14 amino acids. Trimming took 0 bases from V and 1 from J, leaving 6 bases between them. CDR1 and CDR2 (germline): SGHTS, YDEGEE. CDR3 in amino acids: CASSLDYGTDTQYF. The DNA of the CDR3 is TGTGCCAGCAGCTTGGACTATGGCACAGATACGCAGTATTTT. Complete variable domain (other parts from reference TRBV5-8 and TRBJ2-3): EAGVTQSPTHLIKTRGQQATLRCSPISGHTSVYWYQQALGLGLQFLLWYDEGEERNRGNFPPRFSGRQFPNYSSELNVNALELEDSALYLCASSLDYGTDTQYFGPGTRLTVL.

The CDR3 sequence is CASSPDGIGANSPLHF. CDR3 in DNA: TGTGCCAGCAGCCCCGATGGTATAGGGGCTAATTCACCCCTCCACTTT. V gene TRBV7-2 combines with J gene TRBJ1-6, with a possible D match to TRBD1 (5 bases). The CDR3 extends over 16 amino acids. V lost 5 bases and J 6 bases, leaving 17 bases between the germline ends. In germline, CDR1 is SGHTA, CDR2 FQGNSA.

This clonotype was recorded at least ten times. The V gene is TRBV4-1, the J gene TRBJ2-3, with TRBD2 matching 10 bases. The CDR3 spans 17 residues. In germline, CDR1 is MGHRA, CDR2 YSYEKL. Unmatched junction bases numbered 6, after V lost 0 bases and J lost 3 bases. Here the CDR3 reads CASSQDPASGSTDTQYF. The CDR3 nucleotides are TGCGCCAGCAGCCAAGATCCGGCTAGCGGGAGTACAGATACGCAGTATTTT.

In this sample, this clonotype turned up many times. This chain joins TRBV20-1 and TRBJ1-4; a weak D match, TRBD1 (5 bases). Trimming pared 5 bases from V and 0 bases from J, leaving 10 bases between. The CDR3 is 14 amino acids. Germline values: CDR1 DFQATT, CDR2 SNEGSKA (reference sequence). CDR3 amino acids: CSAVDRATNEKLFF. The CDR3 DNA follows: TGCAGTGCTGTAGACAGAGCAACTAATGAAAAACTGTTTTTT.

This clonotype was counted only a few times. The gene calls are TRBV7-9 and TRBJ2-3, with 8 bases lining up with TRBD2. The CDR3 is 14 amino acids. Trimming at V came to 5 bases and at J to 7 bases, leaving 8 bases not matched to a gene. The V gene's germline CDR1 is SEHNR and CDR2 FQNEAQ (reference sequence). CDR3 nucleotides: TGTGCCAGCAGCGGCGGGACTAGAGGGAATACGCAGTATTTT. The encoded protein is CASSGGTRGNTQYF.

The gene calls are TRBV6-6 and TRBJ2-3; TRBD1 might be the D (5 bases). The CDR3 contains 15 residues. Germline values: CDR1 MNHNY, CDR2 SVGAGI (reference sequence). V lost 6 bases to trimming and J lost 8 bases, with 21 bases between them. As DNA, the CDR3 is TGTGCCAGCAGCTCAACGTTAAAGTCAGGGCTTACGCAGTATTTT. This sequence encodes CASSSTLKSGLTQYF.

The chain links TRBV18 to TRBJ2-7, with 11 nucleotides matching TRBD1. V shed 3 bases, J shed 3 bases, and the junction held 4 bases outside the gene matches. Germline lookup yields CDR1 KGHSH and CDR2 LQKENI. This CDR3 contains 15 residues. CDR3: CASSPKGQGVYEQYF. The CDR3 DNA is TGTGCCAGCTCACCTAAGGGACAGGGGGTCTACGAGCAGTACTTC.

This clonotype was recorded at least ten times. This chain links TRBV19 with TRBJ2-4; 10 bases line up with TRBD1. The ends lost 3 bases at V and 9 bases at J; junction bases unmatched: 5. The CDR3 runs to 14 residues. Germline-derived CDR1 and CDR2 are LNHDA and SQIVND (reference sequence). This chain's CDR3 is CASSIGTGDSIQYF. The CDR3 DNA follows: TGTGCCAGTAGTATCGGGACAGGGGACAGCATTCAGTACTTC.

This clonotype came up many times. The chain couples TRBV20-1 to TRBJ2-7; 12 positions agree with TRBD2. Germline CDR1 and CDR2: DFQATT and SNEGSKA (reference sequence). This CDR3 is built from 14 residues. The J segment lost 3 bases and the V segment lost 2 bases, leaving 2 bases of the junction unmatched. CDR3 protein: CSARPSGGVYEQYF. CDR3 nucleotides: TGCAGTGCTAGACCTAGCGGGGGGGTCTACGAGCAGTACTTC.

This clonotype was counted at least ten times. This rearrangement joins TRBV4-3 to TRBJ1-3; D not resolved. The V gene's germline CDR1 is LGHNA and CDR2 YSLEER. Deletions cut 0 bases from V and 9 bases from J, with 6 bases between. The CDR3 extends over 12 amino acids. CDR3 protein: CASSQDLGTIYF. The CDR3 DNA is TGCGCCAGCAGCCAAGACCTCGGCACCATATATTTT.

The rearrangement links TRBV10-3 to TRBJ2-2; 12 bases are shared with TRBD2. The CDR3 has 14 amino acids. The germline V gene has CDR1 ENHRY and CDR2 SYGVKD. After removal of 6 bases from V and 5 bases from J, the junction contained 1 base not matched to a gene. The CDR3 loop is CAIRGLAGTGELFF. CDR3 DNA sequence: TGTGCCATCAGAGGACTAGCGGGGACCGGGGAGCTGTTTTTT.

This clonotype was found many times. The CDR3 reads CASSPLAGRGTEAFF. The CDR3 DNA reads as TGTGCCAGCTCACCACTCGCAGGGAGGGGCACTGAAGCTTTCTTT. The V gene is TRBV18, the J gene TRBJ1-1; the D gene is possibly TRBD1 (5 bases). This CDR3 has 15 residues. Germline V gene sequence: CDR1 KGHSH, CDR2 LQKENI. Trimming cost V 1 base and J 4 bases, with 13 bases left between them. Filled out from reference TRBV18 and TRBJ1-1, the complete variable domain reads NAGVMQNPRHLVRRRGQEARLRCSPMKGHSHVYWYRQLPEEGLKFMVYLQKENIIDESGMPKERFSAEFPKEGPSILRIQQVVRGDSAAYFCASSPLAGRGTEAFFGQGTRLTVV.

This clonotype came up a few times. The chain recombines TRBV9 with TRBJ2-1; 10 positions match TRBD1. Trimming took 2 bases from V and 6 from J; bases not matched to a gene: 8. This CDR3 spans 16 amino acids. Germline V gene sequence: CDR1 SGDLS, CDR2 YYNGEE. CDR3 region: CASSVLGQGILNEQFF. CDR3 in DNA: TGTGCCAGCAGCGTTCTGGGACAGGGGATCCTCAATGAGCAGTTCTTC.

This chain connects TRBV19 to TRBJ2-7; possibly TRBD1 for D (5 bases). V lost 5 bases, J lost 2 bases, and 10 bases lay in between. Germline loops: CDR1 LNHDA, CDR2 SQIVND (reference sequence). The CDR3 is made up of 13 amino acids. The DNA of the CDR3 is TGTGCCAGTAGTCCGACAGTGACCTACGAGCAGTACTTC. Its translation is CASSPTVTYEQYF.

This clonotype has only a few counts. The chain recombines TRBV13 with TRBJ2-7; 9 bases map to TRBD1. J gave up 3 bases and V 5 bases, and 11 bases lay outside the gene matches. Germline-derived CDR1 and CDR2 are PRHDT and FYEKMQ (reference sequence). CDR3 size: 16 residues. CDR3 region: CASSRTGTGRHYEQYF. CDR3 nucleotides: TGTGCCAGCAGCCGGACCGGGACAGGGAGGCACTACGAGCAGTACTTC.

The chain links TRBV5-8 to TRBJ2-3, with a possible D match to TRBD1 (5 bases). V lost 3 bases and J 0 bases, leaving 11 bases between the germline ends. Germline CDR1 is SGHTS and CDR2 is YDEGEE. The CDR3 contains 15 residues. The CDR3 DNA is TGTGCCAGCAGCTCGGACATCTCTAGCACAGATACGCAGTATTTT. Its translation: CASSSDISSTDTQYF.